The present entry profiles one TCR beta chain with its context. What it binds is unknown. The sample carries other DNA sequences with the same CDR3. Only CD45RO-negative cells positively selected for CCR7 counted as naive CD8 cells, so terminally differentiated effector memory CD45RA+ cells were excluded. Sorted-subset replicate PCR reactions contained roughly 200 ng DNA, corresponding to tens of thousands of T cell genomes. This table comes from immunoSEQ multiplex PCR, and its TCRdb copy is limited to in-frame clones, with some not included. The sample carries some 2.1 million clones, just under 95% recorded once. The data are from a study of shared clonotypes between healthy human individuals. Findings and limits, study-wide: The sole specimen, blood, was sampled, and tissue repertoires likely differ. Represented diversity (both genetic and exposure-history) was limited by the small number of donors.

The CDR3 totals 13 residues. V was cut by 5 bases and J by 2 bases, with 9 bases left in between. Per germline, CDR1 SEHNR and CDR2 FQNEAQ (reference sequence). Material: naive CD8+ T cells from PBMCs. The J gene is TRBJ2-5, the V gene TRBV7-9; the D gene is possibly TRBD1 (5 bases). The sequence derives from a man aged 18 to 30 in good health. Some clones in this sample may be carry-over from other donors' samples. CDR3: CASSDSLQETQYF. The CDR3 DNA sequence: TGTGCCAGCAGCGACAGCCTGCAAGAGACCCAGTACTTC.